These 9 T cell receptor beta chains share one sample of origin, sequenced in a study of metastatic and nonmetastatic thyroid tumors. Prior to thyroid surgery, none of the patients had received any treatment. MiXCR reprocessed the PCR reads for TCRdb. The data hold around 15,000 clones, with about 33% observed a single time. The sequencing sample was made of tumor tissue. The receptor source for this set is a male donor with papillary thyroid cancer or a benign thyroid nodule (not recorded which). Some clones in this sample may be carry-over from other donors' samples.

The CDR3 loop is CASNEGGGNYGYTF. CDR3 DNA sequence: TGTGCCAGTAATGAAGGGGGTGGTAACTATGGCTACACCTTC. The rearrangement joins TRBV19 to TRBJ1-2; a weak D match, TRBD1 (6 bases). Trimming left V 7 bases short and J 1 base short, with 13 bases between. This CDR3 has 14 residues. Germline CDR1 is LNHDA and CDR2 is SQIVND (reference sequence).

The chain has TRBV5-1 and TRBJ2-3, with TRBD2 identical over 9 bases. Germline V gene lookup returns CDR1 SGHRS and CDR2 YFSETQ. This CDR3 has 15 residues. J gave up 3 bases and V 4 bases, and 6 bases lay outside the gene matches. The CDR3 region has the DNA TGCGCCAGCAGCGGCGCGGGGGGGAGGACAGATACGCAGTATTTT. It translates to CASSGAGGRTDTQYF.

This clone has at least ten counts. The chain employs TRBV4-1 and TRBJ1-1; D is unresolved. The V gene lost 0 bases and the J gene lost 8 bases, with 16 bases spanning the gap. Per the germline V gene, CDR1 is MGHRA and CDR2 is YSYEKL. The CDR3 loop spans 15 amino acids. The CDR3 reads CASSQDMTDSGEAFF. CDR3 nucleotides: TGCGCCAGCAGCCAAGATATGACGGACTCCGGCGAAGCTTTCTTT.

The CDR3 DNA reads as TGCAGTCTCAGACAGGGGAACACTGAAGCTTTCTTT. Its translation: CSLRQGNTEAFF. The chain combines TRBV20-1 with TRBJ1-1; 7 nucleotides match TRBD1. The V gene end was trimmed by 8 bases and the J gene end by 1 base; junction bases not matched to a gene: 4. This CDR3 contains 12 residues. Germline V CDR1 and CDR2: DFQATT, SNEGSKA (reference sequence).

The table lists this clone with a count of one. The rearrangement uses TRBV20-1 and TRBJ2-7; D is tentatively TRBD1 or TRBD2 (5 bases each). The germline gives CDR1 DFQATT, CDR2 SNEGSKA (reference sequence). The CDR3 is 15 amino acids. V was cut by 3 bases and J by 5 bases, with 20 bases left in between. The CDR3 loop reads CSARTGTEFHHEQYF. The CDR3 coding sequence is TGCAGTGCTAGGACCGGGACGGAGTTCCACCACGAGCAGTACTTC.

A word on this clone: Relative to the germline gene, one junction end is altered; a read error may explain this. This chain's CDR3 is CASKVGDFITDPQYF. DNA of the CDR3: TGTGCCAGTAAGGTCGGAGATTTTATCACAGATCCGCAGTATTTC. This rearrangement joins TRBV19 to TRBJ2-3, with D hard to call. The CDR3 is made up of 15 amino acids. CDR1 is LNHDA, CDR2 SQIVND, per germline (reference sequence).

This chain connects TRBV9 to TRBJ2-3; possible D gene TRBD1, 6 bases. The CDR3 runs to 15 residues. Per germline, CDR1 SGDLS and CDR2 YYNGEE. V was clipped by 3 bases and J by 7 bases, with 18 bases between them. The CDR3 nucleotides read TGTGCCAGCAGCGCCTCCGGGACACTGGGTCATACGCAGTATTTT. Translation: CASSASGTLGHTQYF.

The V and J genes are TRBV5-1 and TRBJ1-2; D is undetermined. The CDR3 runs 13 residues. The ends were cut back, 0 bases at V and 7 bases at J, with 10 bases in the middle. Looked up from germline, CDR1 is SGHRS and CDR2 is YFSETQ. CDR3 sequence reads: CASSLEAVGGYTF. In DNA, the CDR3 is TGCGCCAGCAGCTTGGAGGCGGTCGGTGGCTACACCTTC.

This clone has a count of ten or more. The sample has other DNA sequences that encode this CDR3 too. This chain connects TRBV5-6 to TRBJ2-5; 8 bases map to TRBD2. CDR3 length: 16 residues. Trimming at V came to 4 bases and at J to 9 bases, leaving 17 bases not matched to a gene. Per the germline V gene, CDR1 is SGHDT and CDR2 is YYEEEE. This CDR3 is CASSPLLAGQGEAQYF. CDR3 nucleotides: TGTGCCAGCAGCCCCCTCCTAGCGGGCCAAGGGGAGGCCCAGTACTTC.